Listed below are T cell receptor beta chains from one sample, sequenced in a study of CD8+CD57+ T cells in acquired aplastic anemia. TCRdb recomputed calls from the reads with MiXCR, one row per CDR3 protein. This repertoire shows 200,000 to 250,000 distinct CDR3 sequences, around 32% found once; its top ten account for roughly 1.1%. Sequenced sample: sorted CD4+, CD8+, or CD8+CD57+ T cells (not recorded which) from PBMCs. These receptor sequences come from a human donor in good health, serving as a control. The CDR3 runs from the conserved cysteine through the conserved F or W. A D gene is named only where the DNA matches it firmly. Clone sizes are given selectively: once, few, many, or a class where the clone is expanded.

clone_size: few; j_call: TRBJ1-1; d_call: .; v_call: TRBV4-1; cdr3_nt: TGCGCCAGCAGCCGCCACGTGGGGGACTATGAAGCTTTCTTT; cdr3_aa: CASSRHVGDYEAFF
clone_size: .; j_call: TRBJ1-5; d_call: .; v_call: TRBV15; cdr3_nt: TGTGCCACCAGCAACCGGGGTAATCAGCCCCAGCATTTT; cdr3_aa: CATSNRGNQPQHF
clone_size: many; j_call: TRBJ2-1; d_call: TRBD2; v_call: TRBV24-1; cdr3_nt: TGTGCCACCAGTGATAAGACTAGCGGGAGCGGCTACAATGAGCAGTTCTTC; cdr3_aa: CATSDKTSGSGYNEQFF
clone_size: .; j_call: TRBJ1-2; d_call: .; v_call: TRBV10-3; cdr3_nt: TGTGCTACCAAGGACAGCGCACTGTATGGCTACACCTTC; cdr3_aa: CATKDSALYGYTF
clone_size: .; j_call: TRBJ1-3; d_call: .; v_call: TRBV5-1; cdr3_nt: TGCGCCAGCAGCCATCAGGGTCCCGGAAACACCATATATTTT; cdr3_aa: CASSHQGPGNTIYF
clone_size: many; j_call: TRBJ1-6; d_call: .; v_call: TRBV19; cdr3_nt: TGTGCCAGTAGCGACAAGGTGTATAATTCACCCCTCCACTTT; cdr3_aa: CASSDKVYNSPLHF
clone_size: once; j_call: TRBJ2-1; d_call: TRBD1; v_call: TRBV15; cdr3_nt: TGTGCCACCAGCAGAAGACAGGGGTCCTACAATAAGCAGTTCTTC; cdr3_aa: CATSRRQGSYNKQFF
clone_size: .; j_call: TRBJ1-3; d_call: .; v_call: TRBV20-1; cdr3_nt: TGCAGTGCCCATAGGGGGGGCTCCGGAAACACCATATATTTT; cdr3_aa: CSAHRGGSGNTIYF
clone_size: many; j_call: TRBJ1-1; d_call: TRBD1; v_call: TRBV20-1; cdr3_nt: TGCAGTGCAAGCCCCCCCGGGACAGGGCGGATGAACACTGAAGCTTTCTTT; cdr3_aa: CSASPPGTGRMNTEAFF
clone_size: .; j_call: TRBJ2-1; d_call: .; v_call: TRBV7-6; cdr3_nt: TGTGCCAGCAGCTTAGAAGACGCCAATGAGCAGTTCTTC; cdr3_aa: CASSLEDANEQFF
clone_size: .; j_call: TRBJ1-5; d_call: TRBD1; v_call: TRBV2; cdr3_nt: TGTGCCAGCAGTTCCGGGACAGGCCGCAATCAGCCCCAGCATTTT; cdr3_aa: CASSSGTGRNQPQHF
clone_size: .; j_call: TRBJ2-1; d_call: .; v_call: TRBV20-1; cdr3_nt: TGCAGTGCTCCTAGATTTAACTACAATGAGCAACTCTTC; cdr3_aa: CSAPRFNYNEQLF
clone_size: many; j_call: TRBJ2-7; d_call: .; v_call: TRBV19; cdr3_nt: TGTGCCAGTAGTACCACCCGGACACTGAACTACGAGCAGTACTTC; cdr3_aa: CASSTTRTLNYEQYF
clone_size: many; j_call: TRBJ1-2; d_call: TRBD1; v_call: TRBV12-3/TRBV12-4; cdr3_nt: TGTGCCAGCAGTTTAGAAAGGGGGCACGGCTACACCTTC; cdr3_aa: CASSLERGHGYTF
clone_size: few; j_call: TRBJ2-3; d_call: .; v_call: TRBV6-5; cdr3_nt: TGTGCCAGCAGTTACTCGCGCAGGGGCACAGATACGCAGTATTTT; cdr3_aa: CASSYSRRGTDTQYF
clone_size: .; j_call: TRBJ2-5; d_call: .; v_call: TRBV7-6; cdr3_nt: TGTGCCAGCAGCTCGAGGGGGGGTGAGACCCAGTACTTC; cdr3_aa: CASSSRGGETQYF
clone_size: .; j_call: TRBJ1-3; d_call: .; v_call: TRBV12-3/TRBV12-4; cdr3_nt: TGTGCCAGCAGTACCCAGACCGCGTACTCTGGAAACACCATATATTTT; cdr3_aa: CASSTQTAYSGNTIYF
clone_size: .; j_call: TRBJ2-3; d_call: .; v_call: TRBV24-1; cdr3_nt: TGTGCCACCAGTGATGCCGACACAAGCACAGATACGCAGTATTTT; cdr3_aa: CATSDADTSTDTQYF
clone_size: many; j_call: TRBJ2-4; d_call: TRBD2; v_call: TRBV7-8; cdr3_nt: TGTGCCAGCAGCCTTAGCGGGGGGTCTTCCAAAAACATTCAGTACTTC; cdr3_aa: CASSLSGGSSKNIQYF
clone_size: .; j_call: TRBJ1-5; d_call: TRBD1; v_call: TRBV7-9; cdr3_nt: TGTGCCAGCAGCCCGGGACAGGGGATCGGCCAGCCCCAGCATTTT; cdr3_aa: CASSPGQGIGQPQHF
clone_size: many; j_call: TRBJ2-3; d_call: TRBD1; v_call: TRBV4-1; cdr3_nt: TGCGCCAGCAGCGGGACAGGGGGCAGGGCAGATACGCAGTATTTT; cdr3_aa: CASSGTGGRADTQYF
clone_size: many; j_call: TRBJ2-1; d_call: .; v_call: TRBV7-9; cdr3_nt: TGTGCCAGCAGCTTAGGGCCCTACAACCACAGGCCGGTCAATGAGCAGTTCTTC; cdr3_aa: CASSLGPYNHRPVNEQFF
clone_size: .; j_call: TRBJ1-6; d_call: TRBD1; v_call: TRBV7-2; cdr3_nt: TGTGCCAGCAGCTCCCGACAGGGCGCCTATAATTCACCCCTCCACTTT; cdr3_aa: CASSSRQGAYNSPLHF
clone_size: .; j_call: TRBJ1-4; d_call: .; v_call: TRBV2; cdr3_nt: TGTGCCAGCTTCGACGGATTAGAAACTAATGAAAAACTGTTTTTT; cdr3_aa: CASFDGLETNEKLFF
clone_size: many; j_call: TRBJ1-2; d_call: .; v_call: TRBV7-9; cdr3_nt: TGTGCCAGCAGCTTAGGGAGCAAGGCGTATGGCTACACCTTC; cdr3_aa: CASSLGSKAYGYTF
clone_size: many; j_call: TRBJ2-7; d_call: TRBD2; v_call: TRBV20-1; cdr3_nt: TGCAGTGCTAGTCCTAGCGGAAACTACGAGCAGTACTTC; cdr3_aa: CSASPSGNYEQYF
clone_size: few; j_call: TRBJ2-5; d_call: .; v_call: TRBV5-1; cdr3_nt: TGCGCCAGCAGCCCCTACGAAGAGACCCAGTACTTC; cdr3_aa: CASSPYEETQYF
clone_size: .; j_call: TRBJ2-3; d_call: .; v_call: TRBV29-1; cdr3_nt: TGCAGCGTTGAAGTATGGAACCAAGTGATTTTT; cdr3_aa: CSVEVWNQVIF
clone_size: .; j_call: TRBJ2-3; d_call: TRBD2; v_call: TRBV5-4; cdr3_nt: TGTGCCAGCAGCTCTGGACTAGCACTTAGCACAGATACGCAGTATTTT; cdr3_aa: CASSSGLALSTDTQYF
clone_size: many; j_call: TRBJ1-6; d_call: .; v_call: TRBV5-4; cdr3_nt: TGTGCCAGCAGCTTGCAGGGTTTGACAAATTCACCCCTCCACTTT; cdr3_aa: CASSLQGLTNSPLHF
clone_size: few; j_call: TRBJ1-4; d_call: TRBD1; v_call: TRBV24-1; cdr3_nt: TGTGCCATCCTTGAGCGACTCGGGACAGGGTATGAAGAACTGTTTTTT; cdr3_aa: CAILERLGTGYEELFF
clone_size: .; j_call: TRBJ2-2; d_call: TRBD2; v_call: TRBV7-9; cdr3_nt: TGTGCCAGCAGCTTAGCGGCGGGAGGGCCCGGGGAGCTGTTTTTT; cdr3_aa: CASSLAAGGPGELFF
clone_size: .; j_call: TRBJ1-4; d_call: .; v_call: TRBV6-5; cdr3_nt: TGTGCCAGCAGAGTCTCAGAACTTAATGAAAAACTGTTTTTT; cdr3_aa: CASRVSELNEKLFF
clone_size: many; j_call: TRBJ1-2; d_call: TRBD1; v_call: TRBV25-1; cdr3_nt: TGTGCCAGCAGTTCGACAGGGGACTATGGCTACACCTTC; cdr3_aa: CASSSTGDYGYTF
clone_size: many; j_call: TRBJ1-3; d_call: .; v_call: TRBV29-1; cdr3_nt: TGCAGCGTTGAGGCCGGATTCTCTGGAAACACCATATATTTT; cdr3_aa: CSVEAGFSGNTIYF
clone_size: .; j_call: TRBJ2-1; d_call: TRBD2; v_call: TRBV5-1; cdr3_nt: TGCGCCAGCAGCCCCACTAGCGGGGGGGCGAACAATGAGCAGTTCTTC; cdr3_aa: CASSPTSGGANNEQFF
clone_size: few; j_call: TRBJ2-5; d_call: .; v_call: TRBV11-2; cdr3_nt: TGTGCCAGCAGCTTAGTCCCTACCATCGGGACCCAGTACTTC; cdr3_aa: CASSLVPTIGTQYF
clone_size: .; j_call: TRBJ2-7; d_call: .; v_call: TRBV7-9; cdr3_nt: TGTGCCAGCGGTCGGAGTGAGGGGGACGAGCAGTACTTC; cdr3_aa: CASGRSEGDEQYF
clone_size: many; j_call: TRBJ1-1; d_call: .; v_call: TRBV10-3; cdr3_nt: TGTGCCTTCGAGGGGGAGGGGGCTGAAGCTTTCTTT; cdr3_aa: CAFEGEGAEAFF
clone_size: .; j_call: TRBJ2-5; d_call: .; v_call: TRBV6-5; cdr3_nt: TGTGCCAGCAGTTACTCGTTCCGGCAAGAGACCCAGTACTTC; cdr3_aa: CASSYSFRQETQYF
clone_size: many; j_call: TRBJ2-2; d_call: .; v_call: TRBV2; cdr3_nt: TGTGCCAGCAAAAGGACAGTAAACACCGGGGAGCTGTTTTTT; cdr3_aa: CASKRTVNTGELFF
clone_size: many; j_call: TRBJ2-1; d_call: TRBD1; v_call: TRBV20-1; cdr3_nt: TGCAGTGCTAGAGATGAAGGGACAGGGGGAGAGCAGTTCTTC; cdr3_aa: CSARDEGTGGEQFF
clone_size: many; j_call: TRBJ1-1; d_call: .; v_call: TRBV12-3/TRBV12-4; cdr3_nt: TGTGCCAGCAGTTTCGGGAAGACTGAAGCTTTCTTT; cdr3_aa: CASSFGKTEAFF
clone_size: many; j_call: TRBJ1-2; d_call: TRBD1; v_call: TRBV24-1; cdr3_nt: TGTGCCACCAGTGACTCCGGACAGGCGGATGGCTACACCTTC; cdr3_aa: CATSDSGQADGYTF
clone_size: .; j_call: TRBJ2-3; d_call: .; v_call: TRBV5-1; cdr3_nt: TGCGCCAGCAGCTCCCAAGGCCCAGATACGCAGTATTTT; cdr3_aa: CASSSQGPDTQYF
clone_size: many; j_call: TRBJ2-3; d_call: TRBD2; v_call: TRBV20-1; cdr3_nt: TGCAGTGCTAGCGACCTAGCGGGAGGGACAGATACGCAGTATTTT; cdr3_aa: CSASDLAGGTDTQYF
clone_size: .; j_call: TRBJ1-5; d_call: .; v_call: TRBV10-3; cdr3_nt: TGTGCCATCACAGGGCTTGGCAATCAGCCCCAGCATTTT; cdr3_aa: CAITGLGNQPQHF
clone_size: .; j_call: TRBJ2-3; d_call: TRBD2; v_call: TRBV2; cdr3_nt: TGTGCCAGCAGTGGTGGACTAGCGGGGGGCACAGATACGCAGTATTTT; cdr3_aa: CASSGGLAGGTDTQYF
clone_size: .; j_call: TRBJ2-7; d_call: .; v_call: TRBV7-8; cdr3_nt: TGTGCCAGCAGCTACCAGGGGAACGAGCAGTACTTC; cdr3_aa: CASSYQGNEQYF
clone_size: many; j_call: TRBJ2-1; d_call: .; v_call: TRBV5-1; cdr3_nt: TGCGCCAGCAGCTGGGTGGGTTTCAGCTCCTACAATGAGCAGTTCTTC; cdr3_aa: CASSWVGFSSYNEQFF
clone_size: many; j_call: TRBJ2-1; d_call: .; v_call: TRBV10-3; cdr3_nt: TGTGCCATCAGTTCAGGGGGGCTATCCTACAATGAGCAGTTCTTC; cdr3_aa: CAISSGGLSYNEQFF
clone_size: .; j_call: TRBJ1-2; d_call: .; v_call: TRBV3-1; cdr3_nt: TGTGCCAGCAGCCAAGATCCAGGGACTTCTAGGGGCTACACCTTC; cdr3_aa: CASSQDPGTSRGYTF